This TCR beta chain came from a study of human T cells and chemical hapten exposure. Original data processing: TCR counts had a median of about 94,000 per sample and spanned roughly 20,000 to 690,600. In TCRdb, the RACE reads were re-called with MiXCR into one record per CDR3 protein. These V and J calls are TCRdb output, not the study's own analysis. The profile shows about 51,000 distinct CDR3 sequences, approximately 9.8% of them singletons. This clonotype has at least ten counts. Indicated time point: pre-sensitization, week 0. Treatment in this sample: therapeutic diphenylcyclopropenone sensitization with weekly scalp DPC. Donors, patients with alopecia ranging from 18 to 70 years old and judged suitable for DPC, provided samples. It was unfractionated whole blood from which total RNA was extracted. The CDR3 covers 15 residues. Germline lookup yields CDR1 MNHEY and CDR2 SVGAGI. J gave up 1 base and V 7 bases, and 7 bases lay outside the gene matches.

The clonotype was recovered from a woman aged 35 to 49 with alopecia areata. Some clones in this sample may be carry-over from other donors' samples. Sequenced here: whole blood, sampled in connection with sensitization to the hapten diphenylcyclopropenone (DPC). The chain is built from TRBV6-5 and TRBJ2-7; 10 bases agree with TRBD1. The CDR3 protein is CASKPRQGASYEQYF. The CDR3 bases are TGTGCCAGCAAACCTCGACAGGGGGCGTCCTACGAGCAGTACTTC.